This T cell receptor beta chain derives from a study of patients and donors after allogeneic stem cell transplantation. The CDR3 length is 15 residues. Germline values: CDR1 SGDLS, CDR2 YYNGEE. V was pared by 1 base and J by 0 bases, with 9 bases between. TCRdb re-analysed the RT-PCR reads in MiXCR, keeping a single row per CDR3 protein. The sample lists 400,000 to 450,000 distinct CDR3 sequences; 16% were seen once. This clonotype was recorded a few times. The source is a human donor who was either an allogeneic HSCT recipient or a stem cell or donor lymphocyte infusion donor (not recorded which). It is not recorded whose cells these are; they may come from a transplant donor. The sequenced sample consisted of blood, either unsorted or a sorted T cell fraction (not recorded which). The gene calls are TRBV9 and TRBJ2-3; maybe TRBD2 (6 bases). CDR3 amino acids: CASSVIGTSTDTQYF. CDR3 sequence (DNA): TGTGCCAGCAGCGTAATCGGGACTAGCACAGATACGCAGTATTTT.